Here is one T cell receptor (beta chain) with its context. Its specificity is not known. The data stem from a study of identical twins. The study, taken as a whole, reports: In drawing conclusions, the study used cross-sectional statistical analysis and did not follow the same donors. The degree of excess twin sharing was weaker in beta out-of-frame sequences.

TCRdb reprocessed the 5' RACE reads with MiXCR, giving one entry per CDR3 protein. The table lists approximately 490,000 distinct CDR3 sequences, 20% to 25% of them singletons, with approximately 0.5% in the top ten. Per the germline V gene, CDR1 is MNHEY and CDR2 is SVGEGT. The CDR3 sequence is 14 residues long. V was trimmed by 6 bases and J by 11 bases, leaving 17 bases between them. The same data also went into a second study, on yellow fever vaccine responses in identical twins. That work adds: Twins' vaccine T cell response reportedly seemed partly convergent, partly personalized.

The sample was CD4+ T cells sorted from blood. J is TRBJ1-6 and V is TRBV6-2 or TRBV6-3; the D is unclear. The origin of this receptor is a woman aged 18-35 years in good health. In nucleotides, the CDR3 is TGTGCCAGCAGCGTCCACAACCCTACTCCACCCCTCCACTTT. Translation: CASSVHNPTPPLHF.